Below, 13 T cell receptor beta chains from the same sample are listed, as sequenced in a study of T cell responses to AZD1222 COVID-19 vaccine. Clones were read by immunoSEQ multiplex PCR, and TCRdb kept only the in-frame ones, dropping some. Found here are 95,000 to 150,000 clones, more than 75% of them singletons; the top ten hold approximately 8.1%. The sequencing here drew on peripheral blood, taken on day 0 of AZD1222 vaccination. Receptors originate from an adult in good health.

This clone has only one observation. One end of the junction varies from germline; a read error may be responsible. The chain combines TRBV5-1 with TRBJ2-1, with D perhaps given as TRBD1 or TRBD2 (5 bases each). The CDR3 extends over 13 amino acids. CDR1 SGHRS and CDR2 YFSETQ come from the germline V gene. The CDR3 nucleotides read TGCGCCAGCAGTTTGGGGGTCTCCAATGAGCAGTTCTTC. This sequence encodes CASSLGVSNEQFF.

The genes are TRBV18 and TRBJ2-7; D call uncertain. From germline, CDR1 is KGHSH and CDR2 LQKENI. The CDR3 spans 14 residues. V lost 0 bases to trimming and J lost 1 base, with 7 bases between them. The DNA of the CDR3 is TGTGCCAGCTCACCACCGGCGGATTCCTACGAGCAGTACTTC. This codes for CASSPPADSYEQYF.

The rearrangement joins TRBV19 to TRBJ1-2; D remains unclear. The CDR3 is 14 residues long. Looked up from germline, CDR1 is LNHDA and CDR2 is SQIVND (reference sequence). Trimming took 0 bases from V and 4 from J, leaving 9 bases between them. Here the CDR3 reads CASSIDRTTYGYTF. The CDR3 DNA reads as TGTGCCAGTAGTATAGATCGGACGACCTATGGCTACACCTTC.

This chain uses TRBV30 with TRBJ2-3; no firm D call. Germline V lookup: CDR1 GTSNPN, CDR2 SVGIG (reference sequence). The length of the CDR3 is 11 residues. Trimming pared 2 bases from V and 4 bases from J, leaving 4 bases between. DNA for the CDR3: TGTGCCTGGAGTACAGCAGATACGCAGTATTTT. Translated, it gives CAWSTADTQYF. The full variable domain, its missing parts supplied by reference TRBV30 and TRBJ2-3, is SQTIHQWPATLVQPVGSPLSLECTVEGTSNPNLYWYRQAAGRGLQLLFYSVGIGQISSEVPQNLSASRPQDRQFILSSKKLLLSDSGFYLCAWSTADTQYFGPGTRLTVL.

This clone was observed a few times. The gene calls are TRBV7-6 and TRBJ2-1; 14 positions match TRBD2. With 5 bases clipped from V and 8 bases from J, the junction kept 5 bases outside the gene matches. CDR3 size: 15 residues. Germline V gene sequence: CDR1 SGHVS, CDR2 FNYEAQ. The DNA for the CDR3 is TGTGCCAGCAGCGAAGGGACTAGCGGGAGCTATGAGCAGTTCTTC. Residues: CASSEGTSGSYEQFF.

This clone was counted only a few times. In nucleotides, the CDR3 is TGTGCCAGCAGCCTGGACTTGTCCTACGAGCAGTACTTC. It encodes CASSLDLSYEQYF. This chain links TRBV3-1 (or the pseudogene TRBV3-2) with TRBJ2-7; tentative D call: TRBD2 (5 bases). CDR3 size: 13 residues. Germline CDR1 is LGHDT and CDR2 is YNNKEL (reference sequence). The V gene lost 4 bases and the J gene lost 1 base, with 8 bases spanning the gap.

The chain links TRBV18 to TRBJ1-2, with 10 nucleotides matching TRBD1. The CDR3 has 17 residues. Germline trimming cut 3 bases from V and 2 bases from J; bases unmatched to any gene: 9. The germline V gene encodes CDR1 KGHSH and CDR2 LQKENI. CDR3 region: CASSPSSPGQGNYGYTF. CDR3 bases: TGTGCCAGCTCACCCTCAAGCCCGGGACAGGGGAACTATGGCTACACCTTC.

The rearrangement links TRBV20-1 to TRBJ2-3; 11 bases map to TRBD2. The germline gives CDR1 DFQATT, CDR2 SNEGSKA (reference sequence). The CDR3 runs to 18 residues. With V trimmed by 3 bases and J by 2 bases, 13 bases remained unmatched. This CDR3 is CSASGLAGGPLTTDTQYF. The CDR3, as DNA: TGCAGTGCTAGTGGGCTAGCGGGAGGTCCACTAACCACAGATACGCAGTATTTT.

The chain links TRBV3-1 (or the pseudogene TRBV3-2) to TRBJ2-2; D uncertain. Deletions cut 2 bases from V and 6 bases from J, with 10 bases between. From germline, CDR1 is LGHDT and CDR2 YNNKEL (reference sequence). The CDR3 length is 14 residues. CDR3 nucleotides: TGTGCCAGCAGCCAAATGATCCAATCCGGGGAGCTGTTTTTT. Residues: CASSQMIQSGELFF.

The chain carries TRBV28 and TRBJ2-7, with 9 bases lining up with TRBD1. Trimming took 6 bases from V and 0 from J; bases not matched to a gene: 6. CDR1 and CDR2 from the germline V gene are MDHEN and SYDVKM. The CDR3 is 15 amino acids. The CDR3 sequence is CASSRVGQGSYEQYF. In DNA form, the CDR3 reads TGTGCCAGCAGCCGCGTGGGACAGGGCTCCTACGAGCAGTACTTC.

The rearrangement uses TRBV28 and TRBJ1-2, with 8 bases lining up with TRBD1. Germline V gene lookup returns CDR1 MDHEN and CDR2 SYDVKM. The CDR3 length is 19 residues. The trim removed 4 bases at V and 0 bases at J, leaving 16 bases unmatched. The CDR3 protein is CASSSNRETGDWANYGYTF. The CDR3 DNA follows: TGTGCCAGCAGTTCAAATAGGGAGACAGGGGATTGGGCTAACTATGGCTACACCTTC.

This clone was detected a few times. This rearrangement joins TRBV19 to TRBJ2-7; D is perhaps TRBD1 (6 bases). Germline values: CDR1 LNHDA, CDR2 SQIVND (reference sequence). V was pared by 1 base and J by 0 bases, with 10 bases between. The CDR3 consists of 15 residues. The CDR3 DNA sequence: TGTGCCAGTAGTATAGGGGACATGAGCTCCTACGAGCAGTACTTC. It codes for CASSIGDMSSYEQYF.

This sequence joins TRBV19 and TRBJ1-4, with D uncertain. V lost 7 bases to trimming and J lost 3 bases, with 15 bases between them. CDR3 length: 15 residues. Germline values: CDR1 LNHDA, CDR2 SQIVND (reference sequence). This chain's CDR3 is CASNPYGLANEKLFF. In DNA form, the CDR3 reads TGTGCCAGTAACCCATACGGGCTTGCTAATGAAAAACTGTTTTTT.